This T cell receptor (beta chain) was sequenced during a study of beta chain features in type 1 diabetes. This clone showed up just a few times. Other DNA sequences in the same sample also yield this CDR3. CDR3 length: 15 amino acids. Per the germline V gene, CDR1 is MNHEY and CDR2 is SMNVEV (reference sequence). Trimming took off 4 bases at V and 1 base at J, with 11 bases between the two ends. Since all of the isolated RNA was reverse transcribed, expressed TCRB transcripts were what got sequenced. Sequencing used immunoSEQ multiplex PCR; TCRdb keeps in-frame clones, though not all of them. This table has hundreds of thousands of clones, less than 20% appearing once.

The genes are TRBV27 and TRBJ1-3; perhaps TRBD1 as D (6 bases). Sequenced: naive CD4+ T cells from blood. This receptor was obtained from a young man in good health. This CDR3 is CASSSDRRSGNTIYF. Written as DNA, the CDR3 is TGTGCCAGCAGTTCAGACAGGAGGTCTGGAAACACCATATATTTT.